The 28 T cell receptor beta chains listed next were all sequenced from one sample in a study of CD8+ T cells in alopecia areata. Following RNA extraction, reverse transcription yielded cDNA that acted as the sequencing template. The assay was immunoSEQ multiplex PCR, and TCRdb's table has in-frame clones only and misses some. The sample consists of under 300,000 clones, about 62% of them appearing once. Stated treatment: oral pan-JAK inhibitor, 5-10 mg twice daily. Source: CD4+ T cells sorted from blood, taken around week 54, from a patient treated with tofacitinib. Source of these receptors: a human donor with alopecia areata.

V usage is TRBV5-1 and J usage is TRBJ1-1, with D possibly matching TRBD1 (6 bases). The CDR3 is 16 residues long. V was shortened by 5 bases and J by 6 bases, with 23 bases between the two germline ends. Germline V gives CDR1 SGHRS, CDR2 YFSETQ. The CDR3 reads CASRDISGVILSEAFF. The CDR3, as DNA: TGCGCCAGCAGGGACATTTCAGGGGTTATATTGTCTGAAGCTTTCTTT. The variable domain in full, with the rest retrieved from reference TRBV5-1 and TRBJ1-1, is KAGVTQTPRYLIKTRGQQVTLSCSPISGHRSVSWYQQTPGQGLQFLFEYFSETQRNKGNFPGRFSGRQFSNSRSEMNVSTLELGDSALYLCASRDISGVILSEAFFGQGTRLTVV.

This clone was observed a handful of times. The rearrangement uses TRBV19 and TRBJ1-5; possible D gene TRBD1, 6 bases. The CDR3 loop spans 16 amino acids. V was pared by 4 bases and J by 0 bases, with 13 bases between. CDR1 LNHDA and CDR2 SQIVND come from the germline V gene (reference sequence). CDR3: CASSKQGGISNQPQHF. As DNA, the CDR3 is TGTGCCAGTAGTAAACAAGGGGGTATTAGCAATCAGCCCCAGCATTTT. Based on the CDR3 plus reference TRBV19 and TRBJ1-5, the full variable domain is DGGITQSPKYLFRKEGQNVTLSCEQNLNHDAMYWYRQDPGQGLRLIYYSQIVNDFQKGDIAEGYSVSREKKESFPLTVTSAQKNPTAFYLCASSKQGGISNQPQHFGDGTRLSIL.

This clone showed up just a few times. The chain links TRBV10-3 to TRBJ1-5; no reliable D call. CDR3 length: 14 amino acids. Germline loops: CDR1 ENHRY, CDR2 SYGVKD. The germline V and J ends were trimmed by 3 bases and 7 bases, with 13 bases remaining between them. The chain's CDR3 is CAISDGGRAQPQHF. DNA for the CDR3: TGTGCCATCAGTGATGGTGGCCGGGCACAGCCCCAGCATTTT.

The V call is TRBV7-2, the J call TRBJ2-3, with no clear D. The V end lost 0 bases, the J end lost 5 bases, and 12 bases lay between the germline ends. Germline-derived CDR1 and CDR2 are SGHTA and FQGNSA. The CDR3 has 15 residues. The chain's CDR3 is CASSLAVVSGDTQYF. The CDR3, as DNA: TGTGCCAGCAGCTTAGCGGTGGTTTCGGGAGATACGCAGTATTTT. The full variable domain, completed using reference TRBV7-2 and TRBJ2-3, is GAGVSQSPSNKVTEKGKDVELRCDPISGHTALYWYRQSLGQGLEFLIYFQGNSAPDKSGLPSDRFSAERTGGSVSTLTIQRTQQEDSAVYLCASSLAVVSGDTQYFGPGTRLTVL.

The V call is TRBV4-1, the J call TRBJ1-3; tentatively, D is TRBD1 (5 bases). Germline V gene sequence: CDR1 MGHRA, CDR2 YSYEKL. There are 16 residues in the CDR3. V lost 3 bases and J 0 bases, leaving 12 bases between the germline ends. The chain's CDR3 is CASSQAQAPSGNTIYF. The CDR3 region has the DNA TGCGCCAGCAGCCAGGCACAGGCCCCCTCTGGAAACACCATATATTTT.

The CDR3 loop reads CSAGTFSYEQYF. CDR3 nucleotide sequence: TGCAGCGCCGGGACATTCTCCTACGAGCAGTACTTC. V and J are TRBV29-1 and TRBJ2-7; D is perhaps TRBD1 (6 bases). The CDR3 spans 12 residues. Deletions cut 7 bases from V and 0 bases from J, with 10 bases between. Per the germline V gene, CDR1 is SQVTM and CDR2 is ANQGSEA.

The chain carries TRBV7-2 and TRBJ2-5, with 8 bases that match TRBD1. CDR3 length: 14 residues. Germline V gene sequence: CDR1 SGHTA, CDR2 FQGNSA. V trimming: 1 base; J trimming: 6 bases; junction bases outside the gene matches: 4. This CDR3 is CASSLGQGTKTQYF. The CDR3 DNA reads TGTGCCAGCAGCTTAGGACAGGGGACGAAGACCCAGTACTTC. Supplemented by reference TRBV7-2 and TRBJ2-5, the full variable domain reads GAGVSQSPSNKVTEKGKDVELRCDPISGHTALYWYRQSLGQGLEFLIYFQGNSAPDKSGLPSDRFSAERTGGSVSTLTIQRTQQEDSAVYLCASSLGQGTKTQYFGPGTRLLVL.

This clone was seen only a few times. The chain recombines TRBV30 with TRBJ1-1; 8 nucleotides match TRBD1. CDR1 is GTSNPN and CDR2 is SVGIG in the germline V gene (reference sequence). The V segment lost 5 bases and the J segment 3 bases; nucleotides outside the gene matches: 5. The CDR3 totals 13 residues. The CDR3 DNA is TGTGCCTGGCGCAGGGGGCGTGACACTGAAGCTTTCTTT. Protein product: CAWRRGRDTEAFF. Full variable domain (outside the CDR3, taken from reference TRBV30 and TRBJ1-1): SQTIHQWPATLVQPVGSPLSLECTVEGTSNPNLYWYRQAAGRGLQLLFYSVGIGQISSEVPQNLSASRPQDRQFILSSKKLLLSDSGFYLCAWRRGRDTEAFFGQGTRLTVV.

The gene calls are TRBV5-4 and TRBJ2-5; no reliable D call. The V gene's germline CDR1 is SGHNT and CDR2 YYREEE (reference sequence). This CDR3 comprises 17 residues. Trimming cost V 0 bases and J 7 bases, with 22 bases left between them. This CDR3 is CASSLGVVAARWGTQYF. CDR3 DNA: TGTGCCAGCAGCTTGGGGGTAGTCGCCGCTAGGTGGGGGACCCAGTACTTC.

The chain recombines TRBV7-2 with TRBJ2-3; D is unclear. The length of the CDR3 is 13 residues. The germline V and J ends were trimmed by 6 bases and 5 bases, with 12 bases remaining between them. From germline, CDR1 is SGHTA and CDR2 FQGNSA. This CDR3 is CASRAPYVDTQYF. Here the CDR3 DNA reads TGTGCCAGCAGGGCCCCTTATGTAGATACGCAGTATTTT.

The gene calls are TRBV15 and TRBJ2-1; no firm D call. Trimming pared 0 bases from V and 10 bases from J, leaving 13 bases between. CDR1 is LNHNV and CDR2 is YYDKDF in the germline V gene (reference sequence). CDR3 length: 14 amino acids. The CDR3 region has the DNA TGTGCCACCAGCAGAGAAAAAGTAGCCCTAGAGCAGTTCTTC. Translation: CATSREKVALEQFF.

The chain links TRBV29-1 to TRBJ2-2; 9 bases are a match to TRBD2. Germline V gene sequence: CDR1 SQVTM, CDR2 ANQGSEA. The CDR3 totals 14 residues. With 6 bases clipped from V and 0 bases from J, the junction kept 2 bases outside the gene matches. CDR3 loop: CSVSSGTNTGELFF. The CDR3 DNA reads TGCAGCGTCTCTAGCGGGACGAACACCGGGGAGCTGTTTTTT.

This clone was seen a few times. The CDR3, as DNA: TGTGCCACCCGGGCAGGGGGTAATGAAAAACTGTTTTTT. Translating gives CATRAGGNEKLFF. The chain joins TRBV10-3 to TRBJ1-4; 7 bases fit TRBD1. The CDR3 has 13 residues. The V gene's germline CDR1 is ENHRY and CDR2 SYGVKD. With 10 bases clipped from V and 4 bases from J, the junction kept 6 bases outside the gene matches.

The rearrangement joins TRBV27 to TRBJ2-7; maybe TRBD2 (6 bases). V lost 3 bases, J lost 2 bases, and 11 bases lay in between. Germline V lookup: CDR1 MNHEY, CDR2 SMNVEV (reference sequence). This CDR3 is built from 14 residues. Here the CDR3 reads CASSLAGWPYEQYF. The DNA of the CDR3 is TGTGCCAGCAGTTTGGCGGGGTGGCCCTACGAGCAGTACTTC.

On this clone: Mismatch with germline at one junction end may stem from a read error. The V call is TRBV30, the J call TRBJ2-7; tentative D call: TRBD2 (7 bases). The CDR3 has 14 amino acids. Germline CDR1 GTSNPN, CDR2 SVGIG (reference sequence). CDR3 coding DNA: TGTGCCTGGAGTGTATGGGGGGGCTCCTCCGAGCAGTACTTC. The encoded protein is CAWSVWGGSSEQYF.

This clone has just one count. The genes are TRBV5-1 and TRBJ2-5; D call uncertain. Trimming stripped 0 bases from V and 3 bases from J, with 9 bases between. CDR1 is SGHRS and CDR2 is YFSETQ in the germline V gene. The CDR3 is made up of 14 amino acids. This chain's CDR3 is CASSLGTAEETQYF. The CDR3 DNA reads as TGCGCCAGCAGCTTGGGAACTGCTGAAGAGACCCAGTACTTC.

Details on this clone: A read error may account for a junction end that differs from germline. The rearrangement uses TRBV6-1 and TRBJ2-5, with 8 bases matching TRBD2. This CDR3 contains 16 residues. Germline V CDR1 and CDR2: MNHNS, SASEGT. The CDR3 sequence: CAISELVAGSQETQYF. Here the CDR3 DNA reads TGTGCCATCAGTGAGTTGGTAGCGGGGAGCCAAGAGACCCAGTACTTC.

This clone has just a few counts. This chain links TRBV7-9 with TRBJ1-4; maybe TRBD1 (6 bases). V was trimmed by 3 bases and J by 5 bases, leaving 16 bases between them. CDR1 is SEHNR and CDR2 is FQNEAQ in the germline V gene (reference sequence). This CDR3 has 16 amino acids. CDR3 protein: CASSFGISDSNEKLFF. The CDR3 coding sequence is TGTGCCAGCAGCTTCGGGATTTCGGACAGCAATGAAAAACTGTTTTTT. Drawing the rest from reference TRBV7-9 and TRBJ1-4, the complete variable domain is DTGVSQNPRHKITKRGQNVTFRCDPISEHNRLYWYRQTLGQGPEFLTYFQNEAQLEKSRLLSDRFSAERPKGSFSTLEIQRTEQGDSAMYLCASSFGISDSNEKLFFGSGTQLSVL.

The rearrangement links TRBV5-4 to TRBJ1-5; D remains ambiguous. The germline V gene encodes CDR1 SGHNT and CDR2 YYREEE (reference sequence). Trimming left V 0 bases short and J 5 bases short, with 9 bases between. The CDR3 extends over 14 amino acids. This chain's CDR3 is CASSLAGFYQPQHF. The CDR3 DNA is TGTGCCAGCAGCTTGGCCGGATTCTATCAGCCCCAGCATTTT.

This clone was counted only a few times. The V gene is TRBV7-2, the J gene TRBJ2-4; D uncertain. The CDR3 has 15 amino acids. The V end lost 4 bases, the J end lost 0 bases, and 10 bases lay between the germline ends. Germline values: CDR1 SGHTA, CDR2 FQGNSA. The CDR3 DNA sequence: TGTGCCAGCAGCTACATAGGCATAGCCAAAAACATTCAGTACTTC. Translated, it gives CASSYIGIAKNIQYF.

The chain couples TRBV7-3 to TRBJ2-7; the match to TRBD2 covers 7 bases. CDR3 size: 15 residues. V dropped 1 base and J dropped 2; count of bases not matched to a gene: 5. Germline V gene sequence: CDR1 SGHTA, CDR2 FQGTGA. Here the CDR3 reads CASSLMSSGPYEQYF. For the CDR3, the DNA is TGTGCCAGCAGCTTAATGTCTAGCGGCCCCTACGAGCAGTACTTC.

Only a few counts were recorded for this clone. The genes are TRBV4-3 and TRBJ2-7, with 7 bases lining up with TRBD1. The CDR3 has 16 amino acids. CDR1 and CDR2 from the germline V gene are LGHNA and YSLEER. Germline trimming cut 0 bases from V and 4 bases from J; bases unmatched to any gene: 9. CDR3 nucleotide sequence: TGCGCCAGCAGCCAAGATATGAGGGGGCTTGGGTACGAGCAGTACTTC. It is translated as CASSQDMRGLGYEQYF.

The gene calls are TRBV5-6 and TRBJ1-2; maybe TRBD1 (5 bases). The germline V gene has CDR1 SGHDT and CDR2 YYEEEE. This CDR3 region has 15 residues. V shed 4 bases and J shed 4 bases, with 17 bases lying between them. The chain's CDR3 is CASSPPGSQGYGYTF. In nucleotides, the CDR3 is TGTGCCAGCAGCCCGCCAGGATCGCAGGGCTATGGCTACACCTTC.

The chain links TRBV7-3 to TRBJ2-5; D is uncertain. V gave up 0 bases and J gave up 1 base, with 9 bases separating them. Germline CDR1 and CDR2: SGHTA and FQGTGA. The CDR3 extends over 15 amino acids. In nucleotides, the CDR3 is TGTGCCAGCAGCTTAACGACGGGTCGCCAAGAGACCCAGTACTTC. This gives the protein CASSLTTGRQETQYF.

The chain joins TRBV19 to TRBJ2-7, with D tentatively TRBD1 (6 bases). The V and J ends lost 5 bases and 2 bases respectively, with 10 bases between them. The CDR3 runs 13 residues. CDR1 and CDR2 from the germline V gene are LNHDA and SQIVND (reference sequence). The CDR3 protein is CASSQGPTYEQYF. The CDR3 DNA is TGTGCCAGTAGTCAGGGGCCAACCTACGAGCAGTACTTC.

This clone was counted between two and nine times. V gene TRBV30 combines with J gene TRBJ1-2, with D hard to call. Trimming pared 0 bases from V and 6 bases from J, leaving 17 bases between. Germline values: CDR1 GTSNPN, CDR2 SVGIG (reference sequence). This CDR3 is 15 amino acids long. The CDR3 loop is CAWSVKSPGKHGYTF. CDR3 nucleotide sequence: TGTGCCTGGAGTGTTAAATCGCCGGGAAAACATGGCTACACCTTC.

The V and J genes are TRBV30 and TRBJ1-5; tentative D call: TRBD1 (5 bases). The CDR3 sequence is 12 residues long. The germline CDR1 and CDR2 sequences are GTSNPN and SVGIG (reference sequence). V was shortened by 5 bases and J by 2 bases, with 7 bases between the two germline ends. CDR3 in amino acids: CAWDSGNQPQHF. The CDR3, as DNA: TGTGCCTGGGACAGTGGCAATCAGCCCCAGCATTTT.

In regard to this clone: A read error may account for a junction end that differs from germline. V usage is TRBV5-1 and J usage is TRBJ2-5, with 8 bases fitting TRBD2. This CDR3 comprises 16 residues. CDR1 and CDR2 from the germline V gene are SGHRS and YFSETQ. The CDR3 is CASTLGLAGNQETQYF. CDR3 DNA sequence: TGCGCCAGCACCTTGGGATTAGCGGGGAATCAAGAGACCCAGTACTTC. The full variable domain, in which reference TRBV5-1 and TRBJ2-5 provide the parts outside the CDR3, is KAGVTQTPRYLIKTRGQQVTLSCSPISGHRSVSWYQQTPGQGLQFLFEYFSETQRNKGNFPGRFSGRQFSNSRSEMNVSTLELGDSALYLCASTLGLAGNQETQYFGPGTRLLVL.